This TCR beta chain was documented in a study of low-dose radiotherapy and immunotherapy resistance in tumors. Study-wide context: Patients were given intravenous nivolumab 240 mg every two weeks plus ipilimumab 1 mg/kg every six weeks.

Time point here: after trial treatment. As for treatment: LDRT plus nivolumab, ipilimumab, low-dose cyclophosphamide and aspirin (RACIN trial). The therapy administered to donors comprised nivolumab, ipilimumab, aspirin, low-dose cyclophosphamide and low-dose radiotherapy. To note about this clonotype: A far bigger clonotype differs at one base, so this is likely a read error.

Primers used for first-strand cDNA, a TRAV- and TRBV-specific set, covered both alpha and beta chains. For amplifying TCRs, the PCR ran for roughly 20 cycles with Phusion, which was used together with a constant-region primer and the adapter on the V primers. mRNA isolates were amplified via in vitro transcription. TCRdb re-called the reads with MiXCR, one entry per CDR3 protein. This sample has 85,000 to 95,000 distinct CDR3 sequences, with 20% to 25% found just once. CDR3 length equals 15 residues. The germline gives CDR1 MDHEN, CDR2 SYDVKM. V dropped 7 bases and J dropped 7; count of bases not matched to a gene: 15.

Here the sequenced sample was PBMCs, taken after low-dose radiotherapy plus immunotherapy. The chain recombines TRBV28 with TRBJ2-5; 7 bases are shared with TRBD2. The clonotype originates from a female donor with ovarian cancer. CDR3 in DNA: TGTGCCAGCAAACTCCAACTAGCGACCACAGGGACCCAGTACTTC. Encoded protein: CASKLQLATTGTQYF.